This T cell receptor beta chain was sequenced in a study of T cells in localized non-small cell lung cancer. General study findings and limits: Elevated circulating T cell density in blood was associated with longer overall survival. Median detection of top 100 tumor clones in adjacent lung was about 52 clones. A single tumor region was sequenced, leaving heterogeneity possible. Uninvolved neighboring lung showed the greatest T cell clonality, exceeding tumor.

Unmatched junction bases numbered 6, after V lost 2 bases and J lost 8 bases. The length of the CDR3 is 15 residues. CDR1 is MNHNS, CDR2 SASEGT, per germline. Produced via immunoSEQ multiplex PCR; TCRdb's table is partial and in-frame only. This table holds 31,000 or so clones, roughly nine tenths found once. A word on this clone: Its specificity is unknown.

This clonotype originated in a female donor older than 55 with stage I lung adenocarcinoma. The chain recombines TRBV6-1 with TRBJ2-1; 10 bases are a match to TRBD2. The specimen was peripheral blood, collected before any cancer treatment. The DNA of the CDR3 is TGTGCCAGCAGTGAATTGAGCGGGAGGGGCGATGAGCAGTTCTTC. It encodes CASSELSGRGDEQFF.